This TCR beta chain was observed in a study of T cell responses to AZD1222 COVID-19 vaccine. Study information: Pooled together were second doses at about 4 or about 12 weeks. Study-level findings and limits: Only a handful of people who got AZD1222 tested seropositive at baseline. Reports say nearly half of spike-specific TCRs go after unmutated variant regions. CD4 TCRs linked to vaccination spanned spike, dominating at 160-218 and 743-854.

Assay: immunoSEQ multiplex PCR; the TCRdb copy retains only in-frame clones and omits some. The sample has 90,000 to 100,000 clones, roughly 91% seen once. Per the germline V gene, CDR1 is SGHRS and CDR2 is YFSETQ. The CDR3 runs 14 residues. V was shortened by 0 bases and J by 5 bases, with 11 bases between the two germline ends. In the case of this clone: Its antigen is unidentified.

The sequences come from peripheral blood, collected on day 0 of AZD1222 vaccination. V gene TRBV5-1 combines with J gene TRBJ1-2; D not certain. This sequence originates from an adult in good health. Written as DNA, the CDR3 is TGCGCCAGCAGCTTGGATAGGGATCCGTATGGCTACACCTTC. It is translated as CASSLDRDPYGYTF.